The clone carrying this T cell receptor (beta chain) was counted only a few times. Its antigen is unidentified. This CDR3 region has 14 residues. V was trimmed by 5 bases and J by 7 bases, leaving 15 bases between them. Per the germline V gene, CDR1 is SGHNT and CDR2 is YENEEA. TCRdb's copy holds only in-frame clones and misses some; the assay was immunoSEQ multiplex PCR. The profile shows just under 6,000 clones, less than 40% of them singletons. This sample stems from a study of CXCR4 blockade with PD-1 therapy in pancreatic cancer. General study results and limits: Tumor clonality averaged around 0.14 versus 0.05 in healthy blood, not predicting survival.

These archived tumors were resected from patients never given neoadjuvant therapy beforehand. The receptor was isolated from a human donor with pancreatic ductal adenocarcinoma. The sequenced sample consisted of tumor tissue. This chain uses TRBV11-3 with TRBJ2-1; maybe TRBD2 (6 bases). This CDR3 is CASSPPGLQNEQFF. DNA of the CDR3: TGTGCCAGCAGCCCCCCCGGACTACAAAATGAGCAGTTCTTC.